This record covers a single T cell receptor beta chain. Sequencing used immunoSEQ multiplex PCR; TCRdb keeps in-frame clones, though not all of them. The sample holds over 80,000 clones; approximately 86% are singletons and the top ten take 16%. This sample is drawn from a study of radiotherapy plus CTLA-4 blockade in lung cancer. The germline V gene has CDR1 MDHEN and CDR2 SYDVKM. The CDR3 runs 12 residues. V lost 6 bases to trimming and J lost 2 bases, with 7 bases between them. The sample was peripheral blood, taken from a patient treated with radiotherapy plus ipilimumab. The chain has TRBV28 and TRBJ1-1; D uncertain. The source is a human donor with non-small cell lung cancer that progressed on radiotherapy plus ipilimumab. CDR3 DNA: TGTGCCAGCAGCCCCCTTAACACTGAAGCTTTCTTT. This sequence encodes CASSPLNTEAFF.